These 25 T cell receptor beta chains were all obtained from the same sample, sequenced in a study of read filtering for tumor transcriptome and immune sequencing. This library used approximately 0.4 ug RNA and molecular barcoded adaptors spanning alpha/delta and beta/gamma chains. TCRdb processed the reads anew with MiXCR; each CDR3 protein has one entry. Here the sample spans about 63,000 distinct CDR3 sequences, roughly 13% being singletons. Specimen: a population of CD138-negative cells sorted from bone marrow. Receptors originate from a donor at least 40 years old with multiple myeloma.

Of note for this clonotype: One end of the junction does not line up with germline, which may come from a read error. The chain links TRBV5-1 to TRBJ1-6; TRBD1 aligns across 7 bases. The CDR3 loop spans 17 amino acids. CDR1 SGHRS and CDR2 YFSETQ come from the germline V gene. The CDR3 here is CAGSLSRGRNGGSPLHF. The CDR3 region has the DNA TGCGCCGGCAGCTTGTCTAGGGGGCGCAACGGAGGTTCACCCCTCCACTTT.

This clonotype came up many times. The V and J genes are TRBV7-6 and TRBJ2-7; 9 bases agree with TRBD2. Germline lookup yields CDR1 SGHVS and CDR2 FNYEAQ. V lost 4 bases, J lost 1 base, and 11 bases stayed unmatched. The CDR3 has 17 residues. The CDR3 loop is CASSSRRLGLASYEQYF. CDR3 nucleotides: TGTGCCAGCAGCTCCCGGCGATTGGGACTAGCTTCCTACGAGCAGTACTTC.

This clonotype was counted a few times. The chain carries TRBV7-2 and TRBJ2-2; D not resolved. With 5 bases removed from V and 4 bases from J, the gap between germline ends came to 2 bases. The germline gives CDR1 SGHTA, CDR2 FQGNSA. The CDR3 has 11 residues. CDR3 in DNA: TGTGCCAGCAGCACCACCGGGGAGCTGTTTTTT. As protein: CASSTTGELFF.

This clonotype was counted at least ten times. The J gene is TRBJ2-1, the V gene TRBV7-3; 8 bases match TRBD2. Germline V lookup: CDR1 SGHTA, CDR2 FQGTGA. The CDR3 loop spans 15 amino acids. J was trimmed by 0 bases and V by 4 bases; bases with no gene match: 2. CDR3 sequence reads: CASSSGLASYNEQFF. The DNA for the CDR3 is TGTGCCAGCAGCTCCGGACTAGCCTCCTACAATGAGCAGTTCTTC.

The V call is TRBV28, the J call TRBJ1-5; D uncertain. The CDR3 is made up of 12 amino acids. The V end was cut by 3 bases, the J end by 7 bases, with 7 bases between. Germline assignment: CDR1 MDHEN and CDR2 SYDVKM. For the CDR3, the DNA is TGTGCCAGCAGTTTGCGGGGACAGCCCCAGCATTTT. Its translation is CASSLRGQPQHF.

As for this clonotype: This may arise from a read error, as a much more abundant clone is one base away. V is TRBV12-3 or TRBV12-4 and J is TRBJ2-3; D unresolved. The CDR3 runs 11 residues. CDR3 coding DNA: TGTGCCGGCAGTTGGGGAGATACGCAGTATTTT. It translates to CAGSWGDTQYF.

This clonotype was seen at least ten times. Sequence at one end of the junction differs from germline and may be a read error. This chain links TRBV20-1 with TRBJ2-2; no clear D gene. The CDR3 spans 11 residues. The V gene's germline CDR1 is DFQATT and CDR2 SNEGSKA (reference sequence). CDR3: CSAGETGELFF. In DNA, the CDR3 is TGCAGTGCTGGAGAGACCGGGGAGCTGTTTTTT.

There are a few counts of this clonotype. The chain uses TRBV12-3 or TRBV12-4 and TRBJ1-5; D call uncertain. With 4 bases removed from V and 6 bases from J, the gap between germline ends came to 10 bases. The CDR3 is 13 residues long. The CDR3 nucleotides are TGTGCCAGCAGTTCTGGCCACCCTCAGCCCCAGCATTTT. Translated: CASSSGHPQPQHF.

The sample holds many counts of this clonotype. In DNA, the CDR3 is TGTGCCAGCAGTTTAAGAGGACCTGCGAACACTGAAGCTTTCTTT. The encoded protein is CASSLRGPANTEAFF. The gene calls are TRBV12-3 or TRBV12-4 and TRBJ1-1; no reliable D call. This CDR3 spans 15 amino acids. V was clipped by 2 bases and J by 1 base, with 11 bases between them.

This clonotype was seen ten or more times. This chain uses TRBV4-1 with TRBJ2-2, with D uncertain. CDR3 size: 15 residues. The V gene's germline CDR1 is MGHRA and CDR2 YSYEKL. V lost 4 bases to trimming and J lost 7 bases, with 16 bases between them. The CDR3 DNA is TGCGCCAGCAGCCTCCCCTTGAGCTTTGGCGGGGAGCTGTTTTTT. Its protein product is CASSLPLSFGGELFF.

The chain couples TRBV19 to TRBJ2-6; possibly TRBD1 or TRBD2 for D (5 bases each). The germline CDR1 and CDR2 sequences are LNHDA and SQIVND (reference sequence). This CDR3 has 17 residues. The germline V and J ends were trimmed by 6 bases and 1 base, with 16 bases remaining between them. The CDR3 is CASSTGTGRSGANVLTF. In DNA, the CDR3 is TGTGCCAGTAGCACGGGGACCGGCCGTTCTGGGGCCAACGTCCTGACTTTC.

This clonotype was detected many times. V gene TRBV2 combines with J gene TRBJ2-6; no firm D call. Trimming cost V 8 bases and J 0 bases, with 8 bases left between them. The CDR3 length is 14 residues. The germline V gene encodes CDR1 SNHLY and CDR2 FYNNEI. This chain's CDR3 is CASDWGSGANVLTF. The CDR3 nucleotides are TGTGCCAGCGACTGGGGCTCTGGGGCCAACGTCCTGACTTTC.

This clonotype has a count of ten or more. The J gene is TRBJ1-2, the V gene TRBV6-6; D unclear. V lost 5 bases and J 5 bases, leaving 15 bases between the germline ends. This CDR3 region has 14 residues. Germline-derived CDR1 and CDR2 are MNHNY and SVGAGI (reference sequence). In DNA, the CDR3 is TGTGCCAGCAGTGAAGAACCCAGGTCTTATGGCTACACCTTC. This sequence encodes CASSEEPRSYGYTF.

The rearrangement uses TRBV2 and TRBJ2-1, with unresolved D. In germline, CDR1 is SNHLY, CDR2 FYNNEI. This CDR3 region has 14 residues. V gave up 3 bases and J gave up 0 bases, with 6 bases separating them. The CDR3 protein is CASSDLSSYNEQFF. CDR3 coding DNA: TGTGCCAGCAGTGATCTTAGCTCCTACAATGAGCAGTTCTTC. Combining the CDR3 with reference TRBV2 and TRBJ2-1 gives the whole variable domain EPEVTQTPSHQVTQMGQEVILRCVPISNHLYFYWYRQILGQKVEFLVSFYNNEISEKSEIFDDQFSVERPDGSNFTLKIRSTKLEDSAMYFCASSDLSSYNEQFFGPGTRLTVL.

This clonotype has at least ten counts. The chain is built from TRBV27 and TRBJ1-1; no clear D gene. CDR3 length: 12 residues. Germline CDR1 reads MNHEY; CDR2 reads SMNVEV (reference sequence). The ends were cut back, 5 bases at V and 4 bases at J, with 8 bases in the middle. CDR3: CASSQSGTEAFF. The CDR3 coding sequence is TGTGCCAGCAGTCAATCGGGCACTGAAGCTTTCTTT.

This clonotype was recorded many times. The chain uses TRBV10-3 and TRBJ2-3; TRBD2 aligns across 7 bases. Germline V gene lookup returns CDR1 ENHRY and CDR2 SYGVKD. This CDR3 is built from 14 residues. J lost 3 bases, V lost 3 bases, and 3 bases had no gene match. CDR3 DNA sequence: TGTGCCATCAGTGATAGCGGGTGGACAGATACGCAGTATTTT. This translates into CAISDSGWTDTQYF.

This clonotype was found many times. The rearrangement links TRBV27 to TRBJ2-1; 10 bases are shared with TRBD1. The CDR3 totals 14 residues. CDR1 and CDR2 from the germline V gene are MNHEY and SMNVEV (reference sequence). The trim removed 6 bases at V and 1 base at J, leaving 0 bases unmatched. The CDR3 DNA follows: TGTGCCAGCAGGGGACAGGGGTCCTACAATGAGCAGTTCTTC. Its protein product is CASRGQGSYNEQFF.

This clonotype has more than one count but fewer than ten. The chain carries TRBV4-2 and TRBJ2-7, with D perhaps matching TRBD1 (5 bases). Per the germline V gene, CDR1 is LGHNA and CDR2 is YNFKEQ. Trimming pared 1 base from V and 3 bases from J, leaving 7 bases between. The CDR3 has 13 residues. In DNA, the CDR3 is TGTGCCAGCAGCCAAGCCAGGGTCTACGAGCAGTACTTC. Encoded protein: CASSQARVYEQYF.

This clonotype appeared many times. The chain links TRBV29-1 to TRBJ2-2, with D perhaps matching TRBD1 (5 bases). Germline V gene lookup returns CDR1 SQVTM and CDR2 ANQGSEA. The CDR3 spans 13 residues. The ends were cut back, 6 bases at V and 5 bases at J, with 13 bases in the middle. The CDR3 protein is CSVAGSWTGELFF. CDR3 DNA: TGCAGCGTGGCAGGGTCGTGGACCGGGGAGCTGTTTTTT.

The chain has TRBV7-9 and TRBJ1-1; D not certain. V was shortened by 1 base and J by 1 base, with 7 bases between the two germline ends. The CDR3 runs to 14 residues. Germline V gene sequence: CDR1 SEHNR, CDR2 FQNEAQ (reference sequence). CDR3: CASSLVTGNTEAFF. The CDR3 DNA reads as TGTGCCAGCAGCTTAGTGACGGGGAACACTGAAGCTTTCTTT.

Remarks on this clonotype: This clone may be a read error of a much larger clone one base away. The chain combines TRBV28 with TRBJ1-2, with TRBD1 as a possible D gene (6 bases). Per germline, CDR1 MDHEN and CDR2 SYDVKM. The CDR3 totals 16 residues. Deletions cut 11 bases from V and 4 bases from J, with 26 bases between. The CDR3 loop is CAGTDPRGAGGYGYTF. The CDR3 DNA reads TGTGCCGGCACCGATCCAAGGGGGGCAGGAGGCTATGGCTACACCTTC.

The chain couples TRBV29-1 to TRBJ2-5, with unresolved D. CDR3 length: 11 amino acids. The germline V gene has CDR1 SQVTM and CDR2 ANQGSEA. V lost 5 bases to trimming and J lost 2 bases, with 6 bases between them. CDR3: CSVFRQETQYF. Here the CDR3 DNA reads TGCAGCGTTTTTAGGCAAGAGACCCAGTACTTC.

This clonotype appeared a few times. Here the CDR3 DNA reads TGTGCCACCAGCTTTGGCCCCGGTGAGACCCAGTACTTC. Translation gives CATSFGPGETQYF. The chain employs TRBV15 and TRBJ2-5; no clear D. Trimming stripped 5 bases from V and 5 bases from J, with 12 bases between. Per germline, CDR1 LNHNV and CDR2 YYDKDF (reference sequence). CDR3 length equals 13 residues. The whole variable domain, filled in from reference TRBV15 and TRBJ2-5, reads DAMVIQNPRYQVTQFGKPVTLSCSQTLNHNVMYWYQQKSSQAPKLLFHYYDKDFNNEADTPDNFQSRRPNTSFCFLDIRSPGLGDTAMYLCATSFGPGETQYFGPGTRLLVL.

This clonotype has a count of ten or more. As DNA, the CDR3 is TGCAGCGTTGAGGTGCGGGACTTCTACAATGAGCAGTTCTTC. As protein: CSVEVRDFYNEQFF. The J gene is TRBJ2-1, the V gene TRBV29-1; the D gene is possibly TRBD2 (6 bases). The CDR3 covers 14 residues. Deletions cut 3 bases from V and 3 bases from J, with 12 bases between. Per the germline V gene, CDR1 is SQVTM and CDR2 is ANQGSEA.

This clonotype was recorded many times. The chain is built from TRBV14 and TRBJ2-3; no clear D. V lost 1 base and J lost 5, with 10 bases in between. Per germline, CDR1 SGHDN and CDR2 FVKESK. The CDR3 consists of 14 residues. As DNA, the CDR3 is TGTGCCAGCAGCCAAGCACTGACCGGAGATACGCAGTATTTT. It translates to CASSQALTGDTQYF.